The rows below give T cell receptor beta chains drawn from one sample of a study of vaccination and CD4 T cells after COVID-19. The antigens these receptors bind are not known. TCRdb re-derived calls from the PCR reads in MiXCR, one entry per CDR3 protein. The sample records some 10,000 distinct CDR3 sequences, approximately 24% being singletons. Source: CD4+ T cells from blood, cultured in vitro, taken after SARS-CoV-2 vaccination. These receptor sequences come from a human donor who had recovered from COVID-19. CDR3s include the opening cysteine and the closing phenylalanine or tryptophan. Each record gives: CDR3 length, J gene, clone size, D gene, V gene, CDR3 protein, CDR3 DNA. A D gene is named only where the DNA matches it firmly. Rows may omit the clone size; those that give it use once, few, many or a size class.

17 | TRBJ2-7 | . | . | TRBV4-3 | CASSQDRGPDITYEQYF | TGCGCCAGCAGCCAAGATCGGGGACCAGATATAACCTACGAGCAGTACTTC
14 | TRBJ2-2 | . | . | TRBV28 | CASSRVSRAGELFF | TGTGCCAGCAGTCGTGTGTCCAGGGCCGGGGAGCTGTTTTTT
15 | TRBJ2-1 | . | . | TRBV19 | CASSILGSSYNEQFF | TGTGCCAGTAGTATCCTGGGGAGCTCCTACAATGAGCAGTTCTTC
18 | TRBJ2-2 | . | TRBD2 | TRBV4-3 | CASSRTASGSSNTGELFF | TGCGCCAGCAGCCGGACCGCTAGCGGGAGTTCGAACACCGGGGAGCTGTTTTTT
14 | TRBJ1-5 | . | . | TRBV18 | CASSQQSSNQPQHF | TGTGCCAGCTCCCAGCAGTCTAGCAATCAGCCCCAGCATTTT
16 | TRBJ1-6 | few | TRBD1 | TRBV18 | CASSPPTGATNSPLHF | TGTGCCAGCTCACCACCTACAGGGGCTACTAATTCACCCCTCCACTTT
16 | TRBJ2-2 | . | TRBD1 | TRBV7-9 | CASSSATGGYAGELFF | TGTGCCAGCAGCTCAGCTACAGGGGGCTACGCCGGGGAGCTGTTTTTT
15 | TRBJ2-7 | few | TRBD2 | TRBV6-5 | CASSYSGRASYEQYF | TGTGCCAGCAGTTACAGCGGGAGGGCCAGCTACGAGCAGTACTTC
13 | TRBJ2-7 | . | . | TRBV20-1 | CSVWRPSSYEQYF | TGCAGTGTCTGGCGGCCAAGCTCCTACGAGCAGTACTTC
17 | TRBJ1-6 | . | . | TRBV10-3 | CAIRGGGVRSYNSPLHF | TGTGCCATCAGGGGAGGGGGGGTACGCTCCTATAATTCACCCCTCCACTTT
15 | TRBJ1-2 | few | . | TRBV24-1 | CATSDSNWSVYGYTF | TGTGCCACCAGTGATTCGAATTGGTCGGTCTATGGCTACACCTTC
16 | TRBJ1-5 | . | . | TRBV21-1 | CASSVHCICSNQPQHF | TGTGCCAGCAGCGTACATTGTATTTGTAGCAATCAGCCCCAGCATTTT
14 | TRBJ2-3 | few | TRBD2 | TRBV6-1 | CASRGAGPQDTQYF | TGTGCCAGCAGAGGAGCGGGACCACAAGATACGCAGTATTTT
13 | TRBJ2-7 | . | . | TRBV7-9 | CASSLRVSYEQYF | TGTGCCAGCAGCTTAAGGGTTTCCTACGAGCAGTACTTC
15 | TRBJ2-7 | . | . | TRBV10-1 | CASSHIQGPGDEQYF | TGCGCCAGCAGCCACATCCAGGGACCCGGTGACGAGCAGTACTTC
16 | TRBJ2-3 | . | TRBD2 | TRBV7-2 | CASSPRTSGKKDTQYF | TGTGCCAGCAGCCCCCGGACTAGCGGGAAGAAAGATACGCAGTATTTT
14 | TRBJ2-5 | few | . | TRBV5-1 | CASSHPETPETQYF | TGCGCCAGCAGCCACCCAGAGACTCCGGAGACCCAGTACTTC
15 | TRBJ2-3 | . | . | TRBV28 | CASFPVHLDTDTQYF | TGTGCCAGCTTCCCAGTGCACTTGGACACAGATACGCAGTATTTT
19 | TRBJ1-5 | . | TRBD1 | TRBV28 | CASSPRRGGRGRSGQPQHF | TGTGCCAGCAGTCCCAGACGCGGAGGTAGGGGGCGTAGTGGTCAGCCCCAGCATTTT
14 | TRBJ2-7 | . | . | TRBV4-2 | CASSRGAGTYEQYF | TGTGCCAGCAGCCGGGGGGCGGGAACCTACGAGCAGTACTTC
17 | TRBJ2-7 | few | TRBD1 | TRBV11-3 | CASSPGQGAGRSYEQYF | TGTGCCAGCAGCCCGGGACAGGGGGCTGGTAGGTCTTACGAGCAGTACTTC
13 | TRBJ2-1 | few | . | TRBV5-6 | CASSSPEFNEQFF | TGTGCCAGCAGCTCCCCCGAGTTCAATGAGCAGTTCTTC
17 | TRBJ1-1 | . | TRBD1 | TRBV7-2 | CASSPHLAGRGMSEAFF | TGTGCCAGCAGCCCACACCTTGCCGGCAGGGGGATGTCTGAAGCTTTCTTT
15 | TRBJ2-3 | few | TRBD2 | TRBV4-2 | CASSHRTSGTDTQYF | TGTGCCAGCAGCCACCGAACTAGCGGGACAGATACGCAGTATTTT
18 | TRBJ1-1 | few | . | TRBV28 | CASSPATVWGAKLAEAFF | TGTGCCAGCAGTCCCGCAACGGTGTGGGGGGCCAAACTCGCTGAAGCTTTCTTT
15 | TRBJ2-7 | few | TRBD2 | TRBV20-1 | CSANPGAGGSYEQYF | TGCAGTGCTAACCCGGGGGCGGGGGGTTCCTACGAGCAGTACTTC
16 | TRBJ1-3 | medium-sized | . | TRBV6-5 | CASSYAGQGSGNTIYF | TGTGCCAGCAGTTACGCGGGGCAGGGCTCTGGAAACACCATATATTTT
12 | TRBJ2-1 | medium-sized | TRBD1 | TRBV19 | CASNIRGNEQFF | TGTGCCAGTAACATCAGGGGGAATGAGCAGTTCTTC
14 | TRBJ1-5 | few | . | TRBV7-2 | CASSPNSGFQPQHF | TGTGCCAGCAGCCCGAATTCTGGGTTTCAGCCCCAGCATTTT
14 | TRBJ2-7 | few | TRBD2 | TRBV5-4 | CASSLAGGAYEQYF | TGTGCCAGCAGCTTGGCCGGGGGGGCCTACGAGCAGTACTTC
15 | TRBJ1-5 | . | . | TRBV12-3/TRBV12-4 | CASSLRGRGNQPQHF | TGTGCCAGCAGTTTGAGGGGGAGGGGCAATCAGCCCCAGCATTTT
14 | TRBJ2-7 | medium-sized | . | TRBV7-8 | CASSLVAASYEQYF | TGTGCCAGCAGCTTAGTAGCGGCCTCCTACGAGCAGTACTTC